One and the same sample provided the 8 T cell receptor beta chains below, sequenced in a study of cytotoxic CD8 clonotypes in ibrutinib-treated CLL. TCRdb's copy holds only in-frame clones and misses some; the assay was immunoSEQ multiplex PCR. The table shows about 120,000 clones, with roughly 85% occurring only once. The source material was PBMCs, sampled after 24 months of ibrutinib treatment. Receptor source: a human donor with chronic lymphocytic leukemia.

Written as DNA, the CDR3 is TGTGCCAGCAGCTTAGCGAGGAATCAGCCCCAGCATTTT. Encoded protein: CASSLARNQPQHF. V gene TRBV7-6 combines with J gene TRBJ1-5; no firm D call. The CDR3 covers 13 residues. Germline CDR1 reads SGHVS; CDR2 reads FNYEAQ. V shed 0 bases and J shed 4 bases, with 4 bases lying between them.

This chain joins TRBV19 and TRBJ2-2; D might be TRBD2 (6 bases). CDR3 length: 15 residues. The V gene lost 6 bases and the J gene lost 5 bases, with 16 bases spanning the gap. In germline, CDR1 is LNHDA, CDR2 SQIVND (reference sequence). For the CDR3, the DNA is TGTGCCAGTAGCGCCGGGACTTCTTTTACCGGGGAGCTGTTTTTT. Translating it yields CASSAGTSFTGELFF.

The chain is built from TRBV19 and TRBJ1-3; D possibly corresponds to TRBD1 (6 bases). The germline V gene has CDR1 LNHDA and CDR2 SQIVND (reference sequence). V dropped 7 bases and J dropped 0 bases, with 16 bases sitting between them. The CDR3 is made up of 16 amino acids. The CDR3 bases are TGTGCCAGTACCCTTCCGGGACACCGCTCTGGAAACACCATATATTTT. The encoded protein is CASTLPGHRSGNTIYF.

Written as DNA, the CDR3 is TGCGCCAGCAGCACGGGGACCGGGCGCACCGGGGAGCTGTTTTTT. Translating it yields CASSTGTGRTGELFF. The V gene is TRBV5-1, the J gene TRBJ2-2, with D perhaps assigned TRBD1 or TRBD2 (5 bases each). CDR3 length: 15 amino acids. The germline V and J ends were trimmed by 4 bases and 4 bases, with 14 bases remaining between them. Germline V gives CDR1 SGHRS, CDR2 YFSETQ.

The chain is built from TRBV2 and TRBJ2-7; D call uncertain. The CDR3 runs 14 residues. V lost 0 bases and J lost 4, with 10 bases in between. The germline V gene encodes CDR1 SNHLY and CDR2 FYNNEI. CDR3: CASSEAVAQYEQYF. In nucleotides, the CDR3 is TGTGCCAGCAGTGAAGCGGTCGCGCAATACGAGCAGTACTTC.

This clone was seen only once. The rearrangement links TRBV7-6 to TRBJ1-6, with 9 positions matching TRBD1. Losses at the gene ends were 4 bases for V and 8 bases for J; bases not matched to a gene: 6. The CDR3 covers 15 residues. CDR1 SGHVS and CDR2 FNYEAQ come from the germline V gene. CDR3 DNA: TGTGCCAGCAGCTCGGGACAGGGTATTGATTCACCCCTCCACTTT. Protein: CASSSGQGIDSPLHF.

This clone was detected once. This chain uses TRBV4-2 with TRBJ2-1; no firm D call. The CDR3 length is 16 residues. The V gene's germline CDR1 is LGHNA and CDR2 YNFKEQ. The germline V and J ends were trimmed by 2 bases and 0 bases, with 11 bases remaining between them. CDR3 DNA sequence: TGTGCCAGCAGCCAATCCGGCAGCAGCTCCTACAATGAGCAGTTCTTC. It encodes CASSQSGSSSYNEQFF.

DNA of the CDR3: TGTGCCAGCAGCCCTGGACTGGGAAACACCATATATTTT. Translation gives CASSPGLGNTIYF. The chain links TRBV5-6 to TRBJ1-3; no reliable D call. Per germline, CDR1 SGHDT and CDR2 YYEEEE. With 4 bases removed from V and 4 bases from J, the gap between germline ends came to 9 bases. The CDR3 runs 13 residues.